The 16 T cell receptor beta chains below come from one sample, sequenced in a study of T cell repertoires in cytomegalovirus infection. TCRdb itself ran the reads through MiXCR, one entry per CDR3 protein. The data contain roughly 77,000 distinct CDR3 sequences, 4% of them singletons. The sequenced material came from PBMCs. The receptors shown here come from a human donor in good health (CMV status not recorded). Some clones in this sample may be carry-over from other donors' samples.

This clonotype showed up just once. The chain recombines TRBV27 with TRBJ2-3, with TRBD2 matching 10 bases. Germline values: CDR1 MNHEY, CDR2 SMNVEV (reference sequence). This CDR3 region has 16 residues. J was trimmed by 6 bases and V by 5 bases; bases with no gene match: 11. The CDR3: CASSNRLAGVWDTQYF. CDR3 sequence (DNA): TGTGCCAGCAGTAATCGTCTAGCGGGGGTATGGGATACGCAGTATTTT.

This clonotype showed up many times. The gene calls are TRBV11-3 and TRBJ2-7; the match to TRBD1 covers 7 bases. V was clipped by 0 bases and J by 4 bases; unmatched bases: 3. Germline V gene sequence: CDR1 SGHNT, CDR2 YENEEA. The CDR3 is 14 residues long. The CDR3 sequence: CASSLDQGVYEQYF. In nucleotides, the CDR3 is TGTGCCAGCAGCTTAGACCAGGGGGTTTACGAGCAGTACTTC.

In this sample, this clonotype turned up a few times. V and J are TRBV18 and TRBJ2-5, with TRBD2 identical over 12 bases. The CDR3 is 17 amino acids. Germline lookup yields CDR1 KGHSH and CDR2 LQKENI. V gave up 2 bases and J gave up 5 bases; unmatched junction bases: 9. The CDR3 loop is CASSPSLLAGGTETQYF. The CDR3 DNA follows: TGTGCCAGCTCACCAAGCTTACTAGCGGGAGGAACGGAGACCCAGTACTTC.

There are many counts of this clonotype. The chain employs TRBV7-2 and TRBJ1-2, with TRBD1 matching 7 bases. Germline-derived CDR1 and CDR2 are SGHTA and FQGNSA. CDR3 size: 15 residues. V shed 4 bases, J shed 7 bases, and the junction held 12 bases outside the gene matches. CDR3 coding DNA: TGTGCCAGCAGCTACACCAGACAGGGTCGAGGTGGCTACACCTTC. This sequence encodes CASSYTRQGRGGYTF.

This clonotype has ten or more counts. This rearrangement joins TRBV7-2 to TRBJ2-1; tentative D call: TRBD1 (5 bases). From germline, CDR1 is SGHTA and CDR2 FQGNSA. Trimming left V 1 base short and J 7 bases short, with 11 bases between. The CDR3 totals 14 residues. The CDR3 DNA reads as TGTGCCAGCAGCTTAGTGGGCGGACATAATGAGCAGTTCTTC. Protein sequence: CASSLVGGHNEQFF. Variable domain in full (rest from reference TRBV7-2 and TRBJ2-1): GAGVSQSPSNKVTEKGKDVELRCDPISGHTALYWYRQSLGQGLEFLIYFQGNSAPDKSGLPSDRFSAERTGGSVSTLTIQRTQQEDSAVYLCASSLVGGHNEQFFGPGTRLTVL.

Many counts were recorded for this clonotype. CDR3 DNA: TGTGCCAGCAGCTTTGGGGGCTACAATGAGCAGTTCTTC. Amino acid sequence: CASSFGGYNEQFF. The rearrangement uses TRBV7-2 and TRBJ2-1; possibly TRBD1 or TRBD2 for D (5 bases each). CDR3 length: 13 amino acids. V shed 3 bases and J shed 3 bases, with 6 bases lying between them. Germline CDR1 SGHTA, CDR2 FQGNSA.

This clonotype was recorded many times. This chain connects TRBV7-2 to TRBJ2-2; 8 bases are shared with TRBD2. With V trimmed by 5 bases and J by 4 bases, 12 bases remained unmatched. Per the germline V gene, CDR1 is SGHTA and CDR2 is FQGNSA. The CDR3 length is 17 residues. CDR3 residues: CASSEDPAGVSTGELFF. In nucleotides, the CDR3 is TGTGCCAGCAGCGAGGATCCAGCGGGAGTATCCACCGGGGAGCTGTTTTTT.

This clonotype has ten or more counts. The V and J genes are TRBV7-4 and TRBJ2-7; D is possibly TRBD2 (6 bases). Germline CDR1 is SGHVT and CDR2 is SQSDAQ. Trimming stripped 7 bases from V and 1 base from J, with 17 bases between. CDR3 size: 15 residues. CDR3 in amino acids: CASTRGGIESYEQYF. CDR3 nucleotides: TGTGCCAGCACACGGGGAGGCATCGAGTCCTACGAGCAGTACTTC.

This clonotype was picked up many times. V is TRBV6-2 or TRBV6-3 and J is TRBJ2-3; unclear D gene. Germline CDR1 MNHEY, CDR2 SVGEGT. With 5 bases removed from V and 5 bases from J, the gap between germline ends came to 17 bases. The CDR3 has 15 amino acids. CDR3: CASSGVHKLEDTQYF. CDR3 bases: TGTGCCAGCAGTGGGGTCCATAAATTGGAAGATACGCAGTATTTT.

This clonotype has ten or more counts. The gene calls are TRBV7-6 and TRBJ2-5; TRBD2 is a possible D gene (5 bases). Looked up from germline, CDR1 is SGHVS and CDR2 is FNYEAQ. V was clipped by 5 bases and J by 1 base, with 17 bases between them. CDR3 length: 16 amino acids. The CDR3 region is CASSPRPGWAQETQYF. The CDR3 DNA reads as TGTGCCAGCAGCCCCAGACCGGGATGGGCCCAAGAGACCCAGTACTTC.

This clonotype appeared many times. The genes are TRBV7-2 and TRBJ2-7; D tentatively reads TRBD1 or TRBD2 (6 bases each). CDR1 and CDR2 (germline): SGHTA, FQGNSA. CDR3 length: 15 residues. V lost 1 base to trimming and J lost 4 bases, with 14 bases between them. The CDR3 DNA is TGTGCCAGCAGCTTAGGGGGGCCCGGGGGATACGAGCAGTACTTC. Its protein is CASSLGGPGGYEQYF.

This clonotype was counted at least ten times. The rearrangement links TRBV12-3 or TRBV12-4 to TRBJ1-6, with a tentative D call TRBD1 (5 bases). V was cut by 6 bases and J by 7 bases, with 16 bases left in between. The CDR3 is 15 residues long. As DNA, the CDR3 is TGTGCCAGCAGGAGAACAGGATTAGAGAATTCACCCCTCCACTTT. Protein product: CASRRTGLENSPLHF.

This clonotype was seen repeatedly, ten times or more. The V and J genes are TRBV7-3 and TRBJ1-4; D not resolved. The CDR3 has 13 residues. Germline V lookup: CDR1 SGHTA, CDR2 FQGTGA. V lost 3 bases, J lost 7 bases, and 9 bases lay in between. The chain's CDR3 is CASSFRNGEKLFF. The CDR3 DNA is TGTGCCAGCAGCTTTCGAAACGGTGAAAAACTGTTTTTT.

Many counts were recorded for this clonotype. The rearrangement uses TRBV28 and TRBJ2-3; 11 bases agree with TRBD2. Germline CDR1 reads MDHEN; CDR2 reads SYDVKM. The V and J ends lost 3 bases and 9 bases, in that order; junction bases with no gene match: 5. The CDR3 is 14 amino acids. CDR3 in DNA: TGTGCCAGCAGTTTGGTTACTAGCGGGAGAACGCAGTATTTT. Amino acid sequence: CASSLVTSGRTQYF.

The sample holds many counts of this clonotype. This rearrangement joins TRBV7-2 to TRBJ1-3; D is undetermined. This CDR3 comprises 13 residues. V lost 3 bases, J lost 10 bases, and 13 bases lay in between. The germline CDR1 and CDR2 sequences are SGHTA and FQGNSA. The DNA for the CDR3 is TGTGCCAGCAGCTTCGGACCAGGCGAGACCATATATTTT. This translates into CASSFGPGETIYF.

This clonotype was detected ten times or more. The gene calls are TRBV7-2 and TRBJ1-1, with D hard to call. The germline CDR1 and CDR2 sequences are SGHTA and FQGNSA. This CDR3 is 13 amino acids long. V was cut by 0 bases and J by 5 bases, with 7 bases left in between. The CDR3 reads CASSLARGTEAFF. CDR3 coding DNA: TGTGCCAGCAGCTTAGCGCGGGGTACTGAAGCTTTCTTT.